Presented here are 11 T cell receptor beta chains from one specimen sequenced in a study of blood T cell repertoires in COVID-19. Libraries were prepared by immunoSEQ multiplex PCR; TCRdb keeps only in-frame clonotypes and omits some of them. The sample holds nearly 100,000 clones; around 80% are singletons and the top ten take 10%. Sequencing was performed on peripheral blood. The origin of the receptors is a man aged 65-85 years with acute or convalescent COVID-19.

The chain uses TRBV18 and TRBJ2-1; TRBD2 matches 10 bases. Germline loops: CDR1 KGHSH, CDR2 LQKENI. J gave up 12 bases and V 3 bases, and 14 bases lay outside the gene matches. CDR3 length: 16 residues. CDR3 DNA: TGTGCCAGCTCACCCATCGGAGCGGGGGGGCGGAACGTGCAGTTCTTC. Its translation is CASSPIGAGGRNVQFF.

CDR3 in DNA: TGTGCCAGCCGGGGGGAGAACGGTTTCCACGAGCAGTACTTC. Its translation: CASRGENGFHEQYF. The chain recombines TRBV6-5 with TRBJ2-7, with 7 bases fitting TRBD2. The CDR3 runs to 14 residues. Trimming at V came to 8 bases and at J to 5 bases, leaving 12 bases not matched to a gene. Germline V gene sequence: CDR1 MNHEY, CDR2 SVGAGI.

This clone has a handful of counts. The chain has TRBV14 and TRBJ1-3; D remains unclear. V shed 1 base and J shed 8 bases, with 9 bases lying between them. This CDR3 comprises 13 residues. Germline values: CDR1 SGHDN, CDR2 FVKESK. CDR3 in DNA: TGTGCCAGCAGCCAAGCACGGGTGGACACCATATATTTT. Its translation: CASSQARVDTIYF.

The genes are TRBV5-1 and TRBJ2-2; 9 bases are shared with TRBD1. Germline CDR1 is SGHRS and CDR2 is YFSETQ. Losses at the gene ends were 2 bases for V and 4 bases for J; bases not matched to a gene: 3. The CDR3 runs 15 residues. The CDR3 DNA follows: TGCGCCAGCAGCTTATCGACAGGGGGCACCGGGGAGCTGTTTTTT. Translating gives CASSLSTGGTGELFF.

The V and J genes are TRBV6-5 and TRBJ1-6; D uncertain. Between the trimmed V and J ends, which lost 6 bases and 7 bases, there was a span of 16 bases. The V gene's germline CDR1 is MNHEY and CDR2 SVGAGI. The CDR3 runs 15 residues. Here the CDR3 DNA reads TGTGCCAGCAGAACGCCTGGACTGACCAATTCACCCCTCCACTTT. Encoded protein: CASRTPGLTNSPLHF.

The V and J genes are TRBV4-1 and TRBJ1-5, with D possibly matching TRBD1 (5 bases). Germline V gene data show CDR1 as MGHRA and CDR2 as YSYEKL. The CDR3 is 16 amino acids. Trimming removed 0 bases from V and 4 bases from J, with 13 bases in between. CDR3 sequence (DNA): TGCGCCAGCAGCCAAGACGGAGGGGTAGGGAATCAGCCCCAGCATTTT. As protein: CASSQDGGVGNQPQHF.

The rearrangement uses TRBV6-5 and TRBJ1-2; 7 positions agree with TRBD1. Germline CDR1 MNHEY, CDR2 SVGAGI. The CDR3 contains 15 residues. V lost 7 bases, J lost 1 base, and 9 bases stayed unmatched. This chain's CDR3 is CASTSTTGINYGYTF. For the CDR3, the DNA is TGTGCCAGCACCTCAACGACAGGGATTAACTATGGCTACACCTTC.

The chain is built from TRBV3-1 (or the pseudogene TRBV3-2) and TRBJ2-3, with D possibly matching TRBD1 (5 bases). The CDR3 loop spans 15 amino acids. The V and J ends lost 4 bases and 2 bases respectively, with 13 bases between them. Germline loops: CDR1 LGHDT, CDR2 YNNKEL (reference sequence). The CDR3 coding sequence is TGTGCCAGCAGCCTTGATGTGGGGCCCACAGATACGCAGTATTTT. Translating it yields CASSLDVGPTDTQYF.

This chain connects TRBV7-2 to TRBJ2-1, with D possibly matching TRBD1 (6 bases). Trimming stripped 0 bases from V and 4 bases from J, with 13 bases between. Germline loops: CDR1 SGHTA, CDR2 FQGNSA. CDR3 size: 16 residues. Written as DNA, the CDR3 is TGTGCCAGCAGCTTAGCTGTCAGGGGCCTTTACAATGAGCAGTTCTTC. Protein product: CASSLAVRGLYNEQFF.

This rearrangement joins TRBV4-2 to TRBJ2-5, with TRBD2 matching 13 bases. The CDR3 covers 16 residues. Germline-derived CDR1 and CDR2 are LGHNA and YNFKEQ. Germline trimming cut 5 bases from V and 0 bases from J; bases unmatched to any gene: 3. The CDR3 DNA is TGTGCCAGCAGCTTGGGACTAGCGGGGAACCAAGAGACCCAGTACTTC. Translating gives CASSLGLAGNQETQYF.

The chain has TRBV7-9 and TRBJ1-2; D is uncertain. Trimming stripped 4 bases from V and 8 bases from J, with 8 bases between. Germline V gene lookup returns CDR1 SEHNR and CDR2 FQNEAQ (reference sequence). The CDR3 loop spans 11 amino acids. The DNA of the CDR3 is TGTGCCAGCAGCTACGTGACAGGCTACACCTTC. Amino acids: CASSYVTGYTF.